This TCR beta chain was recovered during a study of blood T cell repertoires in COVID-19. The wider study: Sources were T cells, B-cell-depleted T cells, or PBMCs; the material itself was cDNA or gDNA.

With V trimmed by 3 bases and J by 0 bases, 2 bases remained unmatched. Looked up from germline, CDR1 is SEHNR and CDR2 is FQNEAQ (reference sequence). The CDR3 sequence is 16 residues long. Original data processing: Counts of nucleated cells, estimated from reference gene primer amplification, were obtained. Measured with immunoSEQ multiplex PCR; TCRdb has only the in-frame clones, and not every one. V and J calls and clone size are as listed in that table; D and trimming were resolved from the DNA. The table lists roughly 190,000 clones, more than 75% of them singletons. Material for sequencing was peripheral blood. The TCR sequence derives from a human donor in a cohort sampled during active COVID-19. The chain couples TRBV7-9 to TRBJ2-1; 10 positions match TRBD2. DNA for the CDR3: TGTGCCAGCAGCTTTAGCGGGAGGCGCTCCTACAATGAGCAGTTCTTC. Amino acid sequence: CASSFSGRRSYNEQFF.